This T cell receptor beta chain comes out of a study of CD8 T cells in Susac syndrome. RNA totalling roughly 0.45 to 1 ug underwent reverse transcription with random hexamers. Each CDR3 protein is one row after TCRdb ran MiXCR on the immunoSEQ multiplex PCR reads. The data contain some 260,000 distinct CDR3 sequences, 70% to 90% of them singletons. With respect to this clonotype: The antigen is not known.

Study-wide findings and caveats: The authors acknowledged that the study's TCR sequencing and HLA analysis involved relatively few individuals.

TCR beta sequences were obtained from blood CD8+ and CD4+ T cells. The study used treatment-naive patients who had stable or active relapsing-remitting disease as multiple sclerosis controls. The sample consisted of CD8+ T cells from PBMCs. The TCR comes from a human donor with multiple sclerosis.

CDR3: CASSDSGLGMGATDTQYF. CDR3 coding DNA: TGTGCCAGCAGCGATTCGGGACTCGGAATGGGGGCCACAGATACGCAGTATTTT. This sequence joins TRBV9 and TRBJ2-3, with D possibly being TRBD1 or TRBD2 (6 bases each). CDR1 SGDLS and CDR2 YYNGEE come from the germline V gene. CDR3 size: 18 residues. The V end was cut by 3 bases, the J end by 2 bases, with 22 bases between.